Below, 20 T cell receptor beta chains from the same sample are listed, as sequenced in a study of T cells in Graves' hyperthyroidism and ophthalmopathy. The CDR3 regions of TCR beta were amplified from RNA transcripts. HTBI primers drove first-round RT-PCR of the TCR CDR3. TCRdb reanalysed the multiplex PCR reads using MiXCR and keeps one entry per CDR3 protein. The profile shows 90,000 to 120,000 distinct CDR3 sequences, about 16% of them singletons. Sequencing input: blood. The receptor set was obtained from a woman in her 50s with Graves' hyperthyroidism.

The sample holds many counts of this clonotype. The gene calls are TRBV30 and TRBJ1-1; 7 bases are a match to TRBD1. Trimming at V came to 4 bases and at J to 0 bases, leaving 5 bases not matched to a gene. Germline V gene sequence: CDR1 GTSNPN, CDR2 SVGIG (reference sequence). The CDR3 is made up of 14 amino acids. The CDR3 here is CAWIPRGLNTEAFF. DNA for the CDR3: TGTGCCTGGATCCCTAGGGGGCTGAACACTGAAGCTTTCTTT.

This clonotype showed up many times. The CDR3 DNA is TGCAGTGCTTGGGACAGGGAGGGCTACACCTTC. It is translated as CSAWDREGYTF. The V and J genes are TRBV20-1 and TRBJ1-2; TRBD1 agrees at 9 bases. CDR3 size: 11 residues. The germline CDR1 and CDR2 sequences are DFQATT and SNEGSKA (reference sequence). V lost 5 bases, J lost 8 bases, and 3 bases stayed unmatched.

This clonotype was detected ten times or more. V is TRBV18 and J is TRBJ1-5, with 7 positions matching TRBD1. Per germline, CDR1 KGHSH and CDR2 LQKENI. The length of the CDR3 is 15 residues. With 6 bases clipped from V and 3 bases from J, the junction kept 8 bases outside the gene matches. The CDR3 sequence: CASSRTDRDNQPQHF. The CDR3 DNA is TGTGCCAGCTCTCGTACTGACAGGGACAATCAGCCCCAGCATTTT.

J is TRBJ2-3 and V is TRBV11-2, with TRBD2 matching over 14 bases. Germline loops: CDR1 SGHAT, CDR2 FQNNGV. J gave up 6 bases and V 4 bases, and 6 bases lay outside the gene matches. The CDR3 runs to 16 residues. CDR3 DNA: TGTGCCAGCAGCTCGGGACTAGCGGGAGATCGGGATACGCAGTATTTT. Protein product: CASSSGLAGDRDTQYF.

This clonotype was found many times. This chain uses TRBV30 with TRBJ1-1; 10 bases match TRBD1. The CDR3 spans 13 residues. Germline V gene sequence: CDR1 GTSNPN, CDR2 SVGIG (reference sequence). After removal of 1 base from V and 5 bases from J, the junction contained 1 base not matched to a gene. CDR3 amino acids: CAWSAGQGTEAFF. The CDR3 DNA reads as TGTGCCTGGAGTGCGGGACAGGGGACTGAAGCTTTCTTT.

This clonotype was observed a few times. Germline and junction disagree at one end, which may indicate a read error. This sequence joins TRBV15 and TRBJ1-5; possibly TRBD1 for D (6 bases). Germline V CDR1 and CDR2: LNHNV, YYDKDF (reference sequence). CDR3 length: 13 amino acids. The CDR3 coding sequence is TGTGCCACCAGCAGATTTTTTGCAGACAGGCAGAATTTT. Encoded protein: CATSRFFADRQNF.

This clonotype was found a few times. A read error may account for a junction end that differs from germline. This chain connects TRBV5-6 to TRBJ2-1; 8 positions match TRBD1. CDR1 and CDR2 (germline): SGHDT, YYEEEE. The CDR3 consists of 17 residues. The CDR3: CASSSASGTGAYNEQLF. The CDR3 DNA follows: TGTGCCAGCAGCTCTGCTTCCGGGACAGGAGCCTACAATGAGCAGCTCTTC.

This sequence joins TRBV6-4 and TRBJ2-1; 10 nucleotides align to TRBD2. The CDR3 is 15 residues long. Germline-derived CDR1 and CDR2 are MRHNA and SNTAGT. Trimming removed 2 bases from V and 5 bases from J; junction bases left unmatched: 3. The CDR3 sequence is CASSDTSGANNEQFF. CDR3 DNA: TGTGCCAGCAGTGACACTAGCGGGGCCAACAATGAGCAGTTCTTC.

This clonotype was seen repeatedly, ten times or more. The chain joins TRBV10-2 to TRBJ2-1; no clear D. CDR3 length equals 14 residues. Trimming removed 3 bases from V and 0 bases from J, with 6 bases in between. CDR1 is WSHSY, CDR2 SAAADI, per germline. CDR3 nucleotide sequence: TGCGCCAGCAGTGATGCGGTCTCCTACAATGAGCAGTTCTTC. Amino acids: CASSDAVSYNEQFF.

This clonotype was recorded many times. The chain combines TRBV7-3 with TRBJ2-1, with 7 positions matching TRBD2. Germline V gene sequence: CDR1 SGHTA, CDR2 FQGTGA. The V segment lost 5 bases and the J segment 3 bases; nucleotides outside the gene matches: 7. The CDR3 totals 15 residues. This CDR3 is CASSETSEGYNEQFF. For the CDR3, the DNA is TGTGCCAGCAGCGAAACTAGCGAAGGCTACAATGAGCAGTTCTTC. Full variable domain (rest looked up from reference TRBV7-3 and TRBJ2-1): GAGVSQTPSNKVTEKGKYVELRCDPISGHTALYWYRQSLGQGPEFLIYFQGTGAADDSGLPNDRFFAVRPEGSVSTLKIQRTERGDSAVYLCASSETSEGYNEQFFGPGTRLTVL.

The table lists this clonotype with many counts. The chain recombines TRBV5-1 with TRBJ2-3; 8 bases are shared with TRBD2. After removal of 6 bases from V and 5 bases from J, the junction contained 5 bases not matched to a gene. The germline CDR1 and CDR2 sequences are SGHRS and YFSETQ. The CDR3 contains 13 residues. CDR3 in amino acids: CASTKRERDTQYF. Written as DNA, the CDR3 is TGCGCCAGCACGAAGCGGGAGAGAGATACGCAGTATTTT.

This clonotype was seen many times. The chain recombines TRBV28 with TRBJ2-1, with D perhaps matching TRBD2 (5 bases). The CDR3 has 17 amino acids. Trimming left V 1 base short and J 4 bases short, with 17 bases between. CDR1 is MDHEN and CDR2 is SYDVKM in the germline V gene. CDR3 nucleotides: TGTGCCAGCAGTTTATCTTCCGGGAATCGGGCTTACAATGAGCAGTTCTTC. Protein product: CASSLSSGNRAYNEQFF.

This clonotype was seen ten or more times. V is TRBV7-9 and J is TRBJ2-3, with a possible D match to TRBD2 (6 bases). The germline V gene has CDR1 SEHNR and CDR2 FQNEAQ (reference sequence). V lost 3 bases to trimming and J lost 4 bases, with 20 bases between them. This CDR3 has 17 amino acids. The CDR3 region has the DNA TGTGCCAGCAGCTTCCTCGGAGGCAGCCCGGGGGCAGATACGCAGTATTTT. This encodes CASSFLGGSPGADTQYF. The entire variable domain, with the rest obtained from reference TRBV7-9 and TRBJ2-3, is as follows: DTGVSQNPRHKITKRGQNVTFRCDPISEHNRLYWYRQTLGQGPEFLTYFQNEAQLEKSRLLSDRFSAERPKGSFSTLEIQRTEQGDSAMYLCASSFLGGSPGADTQYFGPGTRLTVL.

This clonotype was recorded at least ten times. This chain joins TRBV9 and TRBJ1-3; D not certain. Trimming removed 3 bases from V and 3 bases from J, with 16 bases in between. This CDR3 comprises 16 residues. Per the germline V gene, CDR1 is SGDLS and CDR2 is YYNGEE. This chain's CDR3 is CASSANPSLIGNTIYF. The CDR3 nucleotides read TGTGCCAGCAGCGCAAACCCCTCGCTAATTGGAAACACCATATATTTT.

The chain couples TRBV12-3 or TRBV12-4 to TRBJ2-7; no definite D call. This CDR3 spans 13 amino acids. V lost 6 bases to trimming and J lost 3 bases, with 12 bases between them. The CDR3 region has the DNA TGTGCCAGCAGCCTTGGCCTCCTCTACGAGCAGTACTTC. Encoded protein: CASSLGLLYEQYF.

This clonotype was picked up many times. The chain couples TRBV5-1 to TRBJ1-2; a weak D match, TRBD1 (6 bases). The V gene lost 0 bases and the J gene lost 4 bases, with 19 bases spanning the gap. From germline, CDR1 is SGHRS and CDR2 YFSETQ. The CDR3 totals 17 residues. CDR3 sequence (DNA): TGCGCCAGCAGCTTGGGTCTCCCGGGGGGGCAAGGCTATGGCTACACCTTC. It specifies CASSLGLPGGQGYGYTF.

This clonotype was counted between two and nine times. V and J are TRBV5-4 and TRBJ1-2; D might be TRBD1 (6 bases). Per germline, CDR1 SGHNT and CDR2 YYREEE (reference sequence). V lost 0 bases to trimming and J lost 6 bases, with 12 bases between them. This CDR3 is built from 14 residues. CDR3 nucleotide sequence: TGTGCCAGCAGCTTGGGGGGGCAGAAGGATGGCTACACCTTC. The encoded protein is CASSLGGQKDGYTF.

This clonotype was observed at least ten times. The rearrangement uses TRBV11-2 and TRBJ2-2, with D uncertain. Trimming cost V 1 base and J 5 bases, with 5 bases left between them. Germline V gene sequence: CDR1 SGHAT, CDR2 FQNNGV. The CDR3 is 13 residues long. CDR3 sequence: CASSLATTGELFF. The CDR3 DNA reads as TGTGCCAGCAGCTTAGCGACAACCGGGGAGCTGTTTTTT.

The chain employs TRBV20-1 and TRBJ2-1; 11 bases align to TRBD2. This CDR3 is 16 amino acids long. J was trimmed by 4 bases and V by 3 bases; bases with no gene match: 8. Germline V CDR1 and CDR2: DFQATT, SNEGSKA (reference sequence). CDR3 sequence (DNA): TGCAGTGCTAGTCAGACTAGCGGGATCTCTTACAATGAGCAGTTCTTC. Protein sequence: CSASQTSGISYNEQFF.

There are many counts of this clonotype. The chain combines TRBV28 with TRBJ1-1; D is possibly TRBD1 (5 bases). The V and J ends lost 6 bases and 0 bases respectively, with 17 bases between them. The CDR3 consists of 16 residues. CDR1 MDHEN and CDR2 SYDVKM come from the germline V gene. The CDR3: CASSGGGGVLNTEAFF. CDR3 bases: TGTGCCAGCAGCGGCGGGGGGGGGGTACTGAACACTGAAGCTTTCTTT.